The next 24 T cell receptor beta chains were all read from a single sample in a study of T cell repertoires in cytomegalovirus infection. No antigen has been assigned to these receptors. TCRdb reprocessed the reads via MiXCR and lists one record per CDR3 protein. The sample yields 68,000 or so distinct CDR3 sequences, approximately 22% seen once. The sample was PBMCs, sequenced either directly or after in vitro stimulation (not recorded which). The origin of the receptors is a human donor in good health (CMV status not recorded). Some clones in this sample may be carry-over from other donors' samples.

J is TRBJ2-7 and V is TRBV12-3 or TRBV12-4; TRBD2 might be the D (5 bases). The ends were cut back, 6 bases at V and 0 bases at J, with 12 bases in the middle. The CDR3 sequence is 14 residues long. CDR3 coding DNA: TGTGCCAGCAGCCCGACTATATTCTCCTACGAGCAGTACTTC. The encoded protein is CASSPTIFSYEQYF.

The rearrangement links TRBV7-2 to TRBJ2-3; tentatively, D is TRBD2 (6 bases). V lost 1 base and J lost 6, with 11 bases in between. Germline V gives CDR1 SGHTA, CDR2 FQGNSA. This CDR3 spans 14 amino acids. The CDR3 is CASSLEGRGDTQYF. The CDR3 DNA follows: TGTGCCAGCAGCTTAGAAGGACGGGGGGATACGCAGTATTTT. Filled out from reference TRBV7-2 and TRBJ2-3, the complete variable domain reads GAGVSQSPSNKVTEKGKDVELRCDPISGHTALYWYRQSLGQGLEFLIYFQGNSAPDKSGLPSDRFSAERTGGSVSTLTIQRTQQEDSAVYLCASSLEGRGDTQYFGPGTRLTVL.

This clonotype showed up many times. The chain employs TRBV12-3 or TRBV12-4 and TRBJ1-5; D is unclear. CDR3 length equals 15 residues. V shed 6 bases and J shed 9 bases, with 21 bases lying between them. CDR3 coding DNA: TGTGCCAGCAGCCAAGAACCCGTTGGGAGTCGGCCCCAGCATTTT. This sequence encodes CASSQEPVGSRPQHF.

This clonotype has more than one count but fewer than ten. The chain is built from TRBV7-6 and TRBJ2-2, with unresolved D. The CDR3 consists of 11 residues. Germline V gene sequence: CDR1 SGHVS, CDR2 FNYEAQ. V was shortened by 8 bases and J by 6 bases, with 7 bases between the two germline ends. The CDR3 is CASGRAGELFF. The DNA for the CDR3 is TGTGCCAGCGGTCGTGCCGGGGAGCTGTTTTTT.

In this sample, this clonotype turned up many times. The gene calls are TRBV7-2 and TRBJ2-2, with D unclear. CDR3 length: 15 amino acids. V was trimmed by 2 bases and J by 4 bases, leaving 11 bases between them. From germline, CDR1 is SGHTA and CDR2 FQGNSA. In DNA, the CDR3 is TGTGCCAGCAGCTTATATATAGGGTCCACCGGGGAGCTGTTTTTT. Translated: CASSLYIGSTGELFF.

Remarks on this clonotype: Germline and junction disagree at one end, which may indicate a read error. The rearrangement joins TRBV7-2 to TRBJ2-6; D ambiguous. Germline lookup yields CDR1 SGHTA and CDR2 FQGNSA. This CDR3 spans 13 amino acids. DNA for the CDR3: TGTGTCAGCACCCTCGCTGGGGCCAACGTCCTGACTTTC. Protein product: CVSTLAGANVLTF. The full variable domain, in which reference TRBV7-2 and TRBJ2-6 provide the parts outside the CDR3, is GAGVSQSPSNKVTEKGKDVELRCDPISGHTALYWYRQSLGQGLEFLIYFQGNSAPDKSGLPSDRFSAERTGGSVSTLTIQRTQQEDSAVYLCVSTLAGANVLTFGAGSRLTVL.

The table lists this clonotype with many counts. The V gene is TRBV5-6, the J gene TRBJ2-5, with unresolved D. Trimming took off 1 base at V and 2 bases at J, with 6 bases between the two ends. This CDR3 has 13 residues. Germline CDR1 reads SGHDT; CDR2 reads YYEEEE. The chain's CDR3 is CASSLSGQETQYF. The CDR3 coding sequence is TGTGCCAGCAGCTTGTCTGGGCAAGAGACCCAGTACTTC.

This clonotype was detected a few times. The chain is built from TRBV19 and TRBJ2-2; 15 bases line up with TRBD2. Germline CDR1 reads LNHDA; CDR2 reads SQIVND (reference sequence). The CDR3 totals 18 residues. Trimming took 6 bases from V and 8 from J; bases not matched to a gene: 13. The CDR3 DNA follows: TGTGCCAGTAGATCCCATACAGGACTAGCGGGAGGGGCAGGGGAGCTGTTTTTT. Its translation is CASRSHTGLAGGAGELFF. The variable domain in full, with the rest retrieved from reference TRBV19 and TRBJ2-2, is DGGITQSPKYLFRKEGQNVTLSCEQNLNHDAMYWYRQDPGQGLRLIYYSQIVNDFQKGDIAEGYSVSREKKESFPLTVTSAQKNPTAFYLCASRSHTGLAGGAGELFFGEGSRLTVL.

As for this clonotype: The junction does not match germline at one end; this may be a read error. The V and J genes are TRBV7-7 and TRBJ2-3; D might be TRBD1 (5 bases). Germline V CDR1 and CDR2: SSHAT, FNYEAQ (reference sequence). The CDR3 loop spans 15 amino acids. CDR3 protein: CASSLGKGRPDTQYF. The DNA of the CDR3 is TGTGCTAGCAGCTTAGGAAAGGGGCGGCCAGATACGCAGTATTTT.

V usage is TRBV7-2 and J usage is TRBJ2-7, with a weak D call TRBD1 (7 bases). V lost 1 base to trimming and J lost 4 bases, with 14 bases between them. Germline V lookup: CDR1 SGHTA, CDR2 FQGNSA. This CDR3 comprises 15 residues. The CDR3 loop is CASSLEAGGTYEQYV. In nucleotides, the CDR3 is TGTGCCAGCAGCTTAGAGGCAGGGGGGACGTACGAGCAGTACGTC.

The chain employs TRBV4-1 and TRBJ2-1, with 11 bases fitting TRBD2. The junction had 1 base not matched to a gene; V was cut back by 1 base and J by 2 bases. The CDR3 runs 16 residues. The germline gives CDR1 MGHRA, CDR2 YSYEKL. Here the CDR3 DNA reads TGCGCCAGCAGCCAAGCGACTAGCGGGGCCTACAATGAGCAGTTCTTC. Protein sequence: CASSQATSGAYNEQFF.

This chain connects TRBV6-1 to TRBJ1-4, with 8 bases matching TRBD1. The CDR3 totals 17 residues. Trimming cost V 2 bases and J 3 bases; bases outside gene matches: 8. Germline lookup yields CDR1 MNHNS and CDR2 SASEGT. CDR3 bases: TGTGCCAGCAGTGAATTCGACAGGGGTGTTGCTAATGAAAAACTGTTTTTT. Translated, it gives CASSEFDRGVANEKLFF.

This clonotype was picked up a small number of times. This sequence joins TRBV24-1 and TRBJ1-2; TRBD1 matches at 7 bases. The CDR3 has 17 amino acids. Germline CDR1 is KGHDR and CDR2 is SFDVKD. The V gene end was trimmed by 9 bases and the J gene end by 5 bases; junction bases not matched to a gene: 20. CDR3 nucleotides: TGTGCCACCCAGGAGAGCGAGGGGGCGGAAGGGGCTTATGGCTACACCTTC. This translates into CATQESEGAEGAYGYTF.

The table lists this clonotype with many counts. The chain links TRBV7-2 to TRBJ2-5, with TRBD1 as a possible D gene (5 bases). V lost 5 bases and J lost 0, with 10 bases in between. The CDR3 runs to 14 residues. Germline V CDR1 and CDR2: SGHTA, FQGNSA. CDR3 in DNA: TGTGCCAGCAGCCCTCGACAGTACCAAGAGACCCAGTACTTC. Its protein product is CASSPRQYQETQYF.

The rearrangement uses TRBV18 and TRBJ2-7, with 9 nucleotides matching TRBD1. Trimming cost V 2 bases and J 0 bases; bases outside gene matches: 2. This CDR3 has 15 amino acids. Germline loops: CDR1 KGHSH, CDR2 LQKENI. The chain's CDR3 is CASSPGTGISYEQYF. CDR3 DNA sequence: TGTGCCAGCTCACCAGGGACAGGGATCTCCTACGAGCAGTACTTC.

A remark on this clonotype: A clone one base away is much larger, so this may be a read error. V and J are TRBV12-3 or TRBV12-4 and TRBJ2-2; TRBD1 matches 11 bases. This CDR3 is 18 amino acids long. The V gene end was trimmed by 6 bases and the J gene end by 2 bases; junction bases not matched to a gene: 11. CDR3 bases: TGTGCCAGCAGGAAGGGACAGGGGGAGACAATAAACACCGGGGAGCTGTTTTTT. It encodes CASRKGQGETINTGELFF.

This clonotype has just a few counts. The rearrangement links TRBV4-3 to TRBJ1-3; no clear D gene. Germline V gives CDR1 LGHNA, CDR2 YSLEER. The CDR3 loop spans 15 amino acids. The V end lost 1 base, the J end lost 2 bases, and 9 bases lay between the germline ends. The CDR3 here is CASSQGGGPGNTIYF. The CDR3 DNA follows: TGCGCCAGCAGCCAAGGTGGCGGCCCTGGAAACACCATATATTTT.

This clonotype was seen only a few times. The CDR3 nucleotides read TGTGCCAGCAGCTTTAGCGGGAGTTCGGATACGCAGTATTTT. Its protein is CASSFSGSSDTQYF. The V call is TRBV28, the J call TRBJ2-3; TRBD2 aligns across 9 bases. CDR1 and CDR2 (germline): MDHEN, SYDVKM. CDR3 length: 14 residues. Trimming removed 6 bases from V and 6 bases from J; junction bases left unmatched: 7.

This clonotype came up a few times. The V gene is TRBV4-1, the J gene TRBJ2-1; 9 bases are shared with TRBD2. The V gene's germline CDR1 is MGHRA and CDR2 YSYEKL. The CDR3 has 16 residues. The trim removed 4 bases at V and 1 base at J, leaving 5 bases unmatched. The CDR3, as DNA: TGCGCCAGCAGCCGAGAGGGACTAGCTTCCTACAATGAGCAGTTCTTC. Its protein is CASSREGLASYNEQFF.

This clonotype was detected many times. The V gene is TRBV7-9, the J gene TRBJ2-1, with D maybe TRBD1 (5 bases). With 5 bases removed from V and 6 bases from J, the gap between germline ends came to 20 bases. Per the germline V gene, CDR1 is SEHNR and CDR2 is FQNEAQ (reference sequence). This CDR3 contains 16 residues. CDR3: CASSPRWRRQSNEQFF. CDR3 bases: TGTGCCAGCAGCCCCAGGTGGCGGAGACAGAGCAATGAGCAGTTCTTC.

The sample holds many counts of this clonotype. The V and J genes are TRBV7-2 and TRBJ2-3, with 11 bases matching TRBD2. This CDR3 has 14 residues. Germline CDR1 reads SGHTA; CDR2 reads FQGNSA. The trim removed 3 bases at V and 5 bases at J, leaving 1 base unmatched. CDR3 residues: CASSFSGRGDTQYF. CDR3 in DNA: TGTGCCAGCAGCTTTAGCGGGAGGGGAGATACGCAGTATTTT.

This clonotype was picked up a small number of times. The CDR3 loop is CASSSWDPRAGYTF. The CDR3 nucleotides read TGTGCCAGCAGCTCCTGGGACCCCCGAGCGGGCTACACCTTC. J is TRBJ1-2 and V is TRBV7-9, with D tentatively TRBD1 (5 bases). V lost 4 bases and J lost 8, with 17 bases in between. The CDR3 length is 14 residues. The germline CDR1 and CDR2 sequences are SEHNR and FQNEAQ (reference sequence). The full variable domain, with the rest looked up from reference TRBV7-9 and TRBJ1-2, is DTGVSQNPRHKITKRGQNVTFRCDPISEHNRLYWYRQTLGQGPEFLTYFQNEAQLEKSRLLSDRFSAERPKGSFSTLEIQRTEQGDSAMYLCASSSWDPRAGYTFGSGTRLTVV.

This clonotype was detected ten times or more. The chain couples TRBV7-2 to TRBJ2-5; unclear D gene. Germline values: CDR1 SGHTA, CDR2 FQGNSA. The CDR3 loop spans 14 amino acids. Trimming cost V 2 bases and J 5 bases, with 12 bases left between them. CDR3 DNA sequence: TGTGCCAGCAGCTTACCCCGCTCCGGGGAGACCCAGTACTTC. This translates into CASSLPRSGETQYF. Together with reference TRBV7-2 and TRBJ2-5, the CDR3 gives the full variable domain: GAGVSQSPSNKVTEKGKDVELRCDPISGHTALYWYRQSLGQGLEFLIYFQGNSAPDKSGLPSDRFSAERTGGSVSTLTIQRTQQEDSAVYLCASSLPRSGETQYFGPGTRLLVL.

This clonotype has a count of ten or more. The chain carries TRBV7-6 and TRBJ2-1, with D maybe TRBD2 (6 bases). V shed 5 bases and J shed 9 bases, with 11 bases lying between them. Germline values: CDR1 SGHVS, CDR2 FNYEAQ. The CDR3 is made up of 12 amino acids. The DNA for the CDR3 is TGTGCCAGCAGCATTAGCGGAAGTGAGCAGTTCTTC. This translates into CASSISGSEQFF.